This is a list of T cell receptor beta chains from one sample in a study of cytomegalovirus exposure and HLA in healthy donors. TCRdb keeps only in-frame clones here, not all; method: immunoSEQ multiplex PCR. The top ten hold approximately 2.5% of the sample, which has 160,000 or so clones, around 84% seen once. Specimen: PBMCs. Receptors originate from a woman under 30 in good health and CMV-seronegative. CDR3s include the opening cysteine and the closing phenylalanine or tryptophan. Fields, in order: V gene, J gene, clone size, D gene, CDR3 DNA, CDR3 protein. The D gene is left open where the match is weak. The size field is filled for only some rows; it gives once, few, many or a size class.

v_gene: TRBV6-1
j_gene: TRBJ1-5
abundance: -
d_gene: TRBD1
CDR3nt: TGTGCCAGCGCCACAGGGGGTTGGCAGCCCCAGCATTTT
CDR3aa: CASATGGWQPQHF

v_gene: TRBV29-1
j_gene: TRBJ2-1
abundance: -
d_gene: -
CDR3nt: TGCAGCGTTGAAGAAGGGGGCTACAATGAGCAGTTCTTC
CDR3aa: CSVEEGGYNEQFF

v_gene: TRBV27
j_gene: TRBJ2-5
abundance: -
d_gene: -
CDR3nt: -
CDR3aa: CASSSSAGEQYF

v_gene: TRBV18
j_gene: TRBJ1-5
abundance: once
d_gene: TRBD1
CDR3nt: TGTGCCAGCTCGTACCAAGGGGGCGGACAGCATTTT
CDR3aa: CASSYQGGGQHF

v_gene: TRBV7-6
j_gene: TRBJ2-1
abundance: few
d_gene: TRBD2
CDR3nt: TGTGCCAGCAGCTTTGGACTAGCGGGAACCAATGAGCAGTTCTTC
CDR3aa: CASSFGLAGTNEQFF

v_gene: TRBV5-4
j_gene: TRBJ2-2
abundance: -
d_gene: TRBD2
CDR3nt: TGTGCCAGCAGGGAAAATAAACTAGCGCCGGGCACCGGGGAGCTGTTTTTT
CDR3aa: CASRENKLAPGTGELFF

v_gene: TRBV10-1
j_gene: TRBJ2-5
abundance: -
d_gene: -
CDR3nt: TGCGCCAGCGCTAGACTGTCCCAGTACTTC
CDR3aa: CASARLSQYF

v_gene: TRBV30
j_gene: TRBJ1-6
abundance: -
d_gene: TRBD1
CDR3nt: TGTGCCTGGAGAACCGACAGGGGACACTCACCCCTCCACTTT
CDR3aa: CAWRTDRGHSPLHF

v_gene: TRBV4-2
j_gene: TRBJ2-1
abundance: -
d_gene: TRBD2
CDR3nt: TGTGCCAGCAGCCCAACGGGACTAGCGGGGGGTGGCAATGAGCAGTTCTTC
CDR3aa: CASSPTGLAGGGNEQFF

v_gene: TRBV28
j_gene: TRBJ2-1
abundance: few
d_gene: TRBD2
CDR3nt: TGTGCCAGCAGGAGCGGGGGGGCCTACAATGAGCAGTTCTTC
CDR3aa: CASRSGGAYNEQFF

v_gene: TRBV7-6
j_gene: TRBJ2-3
abundance: -
d_gene: TRBD1
CDR3nt: TGTGCCAGCAGCCCAGGGACAGGGGGCATGGATACGCAGTATTTT
CDR3aa: CASSPGTGGMDTQYF

v_gene: TRBV7-2
j_gene: TRBJ1-6
abundance: -
d_gene: -
CDR3nt: TGTGCCAGCAGCTTAGATGCGGGGAGTTCACCCCTCCACTTT
CDR3aa: CASSLDAGSSPLHF